The 18 T cell receptor beta chains listed next were all sequenced from one sample in a study of regulatory T cells in long-lasting Graves disease. The time point: newly diagnosed GD, antithyroid drugs for less than 3 months. RNA extracted from PBMCs served as the sequencing template. Through Arm-PCR of CDR3 regions and iRepertoire HTBI primers, TCR beta libraries were built. TCRdb redid the calling of the multiplex PCR reads with MiXCR, one entry per CDR3 protein. The sample includes about 610,000 distinct CDR3 sequences, around 15% of them seen just once. These records were also assigned to another study, of T cells in Graves' hyperthyroidism and ophthalmopathy.

Sample: peripheral blood mononuclear cells (PBMCs), taken at new diagnosis, from a patient treated with antithyroid drugs. The receptors derive from a man aged 18 to 29 with Graves disease.

This clonotype was detected only a few times. The chain is built from TRBV20-1 and TRBJ1-1; 12 bases line up with TRBD1. V lost 3 bases and J lost 6; bases outside the gene matches: 14. In germline, CDR1 is DFQATT, CDR2 SNEGSKA (reference sequence). The CDR3 sequence is 17 residues long. The CDR3 spells CSASSVQGTGGWAEAFF. The CDR3 DNA is TGCAGTGCTAGTTCGGTCCAAGGGACAGGGGGCTGGGCTGAAGCTTTCTTT.

This clonotype was observed many times. V and J are TRBV6-1 and TRBJ1-1; TRBD1 matches 10 bases. V trimming: 6 bases; J trimming: 4 bases; junction bases outside the gene matches: 8. The germline V gene has CDR1 MNHNS and CDR2 SASEGT. The CDR3 runs 15 residues. The CDR3 here is CASRTQGQGLTEAFF. CDR3 DNA: TGTGCCAGCAGGACACAGGGACAGGGGCTCACTGAAGCTTTCTTT.

The rearrangement uses TRBV7-9 and TRBJ2-7; D is unresolved. The ends were cut back, 5 bases at V and 5 bases at J, with 13 bases in the middle. CDR3 length equals 13 residues. The germline V gene has CDR1 SEHNR and CDR2 FQNEAQ (reference sequence). This CDR3 reads CASSPEESHEQYF. CDR3 bases: TGTGCCAGCAGCCCCGAGGAGTCCCACGAGCAGTACTTC.

This clonotype was seen repeatedly, ten times or more. The chain employs TRBV5-1 and TRBJ1-1; D unclear. The CDR3 extends over 11 amino acids. Germline-derived CDR1 and CDR2 are SGHRS and YFSETQ. Trimming removed 2 bases at V and 8 bases at J, with 7 bases between. DNA for the CDR3: TGCGCCAGCAGCTTTAAGGGCGAAGCTTTCTTT. Its protein is CASSFKGEAFF.

Details on this clonotype: A read error may explain this, as a much larger clone is one base away. This chain connects TRBV12-3 or TRBV12-4 to TRBJ2-7; 14 bases match TRBD2. The CDR3 is 18 residues long. After removal of 0 bases from V and 5 bases from J, the junction contained 9 bases not matched to a gene. CDR3 nucleotide sequence: TGTGCCAGCAGTTTAGCGGCCTGGACTAGCGGGAGGAAGAACGAGCAGTACTTC. The encoded protein is CASSLAAWTSGRKNEQYF.

This clonotype was counted many times. The V gene is TRBV7-6, the J gene TRBJ2-1, with 9 bases aligning to TRBD2. This CDR3 spans 13 amino acids. Germline V gives CDR1 SGHVS, CDR2 FNYEAQ. The V and J ends lost 2 bases and 9 bases, in that order; junction bases with no gene match: 2. For the CDR3, the DNA is TGTGCCAGCAGCTTAAGTAGCGGGAGTGAGCAGTTCTTC. Its translation is CASSLSSGSEQFF.

The sample holds many counts of this clonotype. The chain carries TRBV11-2 and TRBJ2-1; 9 bases map to TRBD2. The germline V gene encodes CDR1 SGHAT and CDR2 FQNNGV. J was trimmed by 7 bases and V by 5 bases; bases with no gene match: 6. This CDR3 spans 14 amino acids. For the CDR3, the DNA is TGTGCCAGCAGCGTAGCGGGAGTTAGGAATGAGCAGTTCTTC. Protein sequence: CASSVAGVRNEQFF.

Many counts were recorded for this clonotype. The chain recombines TRBV27 with TRBJ2-1, with 12 bases aligning to TRBD2. V lost 5 bases, J lost 7 bases, and 9 bases stayed unmatched. The CDR3 length is 16 residues. In germline, CDR1 is MNHEY, CDR2 SMNVEV (reference sequence). The CDR3 here is CASSPWTSGTKNEQFF. Here the CDR3 DNA reads TGTGCCAGCAGTCCATGGACTAGCGGGACGAAGAATGAGCAGTTCTTC.

The table lists this clonotype with a few counts. The V gene is TRBV2, the J gene TRBJ2-1, with D uncertain. Judging by the DNA end, TRBJ2-5 fits better; the J call may be wrong. The germline CDR1 and CDR2 sequences are SNHLY and FYNNEI. This CDR3 is built from 13 residues. CDR3 loop: CASSGLTGETQYF. CDR3 DNA: TGTGCCAGCAGTGGCCTAACTGGAGAGACCCAGTACTTC.

The chain carries TRBV2 and TRBJ1-3, with D perhaps TRBD1 (5 bases). V gave up 7 bases and J gave up 0 bases, with 13 bases separating them. This CDR3 is 15 amino acids long. CDR1 and CDR2 (germline): SNHLY, FYNNEI. The DNA for the CDR3 is TGTGCCAGCAACCCCAGGGATGGCTCTGGAAACACCATATATTTT. Translation gives CASNPRDGSGNTIYF.

This clonotype was recorded at least ten times. This rearrangement joins TRBV5-1 to TRBJ1-1, with D tentatively TRBD1 (6 bases). V lost 4 bases and J 1 base, leaving 14 bases between the germline ends. CDR1 is SGHRS and CDR2 is YFSETQ in the germline V gene. The CDR3 is 15 residues long. The CDR3 here is CASSAWTVTNTEAFF. CDR3 in DNA: TGCGCCAGCAGCGCCTGGACAGTGACGAACACTGAAGCTTTCTTT.

This clonotype was detected ten times or more. The rearrangement links TRBV20-1 to TRBJ2-5; TRBD2 is a possible D gene (6 bases). This CDR3 contains 13 residues. CDR1 is DFQATT and CDR2 is SNEGSKA in the germline V gene (reference sequence). V shed 3 bases and J shed 2 bases, with 10 bases lying between them. The CDR3: CSASRDSQETQYF. The CDR3 DNA reads TGCAGTGCTAGTAGGGACTCTCAAGAGACCCAGTACTTC.

Worth noting for this clonotype: A read error may explain this, as a much larger clone is one base away. V is TRBV11-2 and J is TRBJ1-2, with 8 bases aligning to TRBD1. The CDR3 is 16 amino acids. Per germline, CDR1 SGHAT and CDR2 FQNNGV. The CDR3, as DNA: TGTGCCAGCAGCTTAGACCTGGGACAGGCCCACTATGGCTACGCCTTC. Its translation: CASSLDLGQAHYGYAF.

This clonotype was seen ten or more times. V gene TRBV11-2 combines with J gene TRBJ2-3; possible D gene TRBD2, 6 bases. This CDR3 has 15 residues. In germline, CDR1 is SGHAT, CDR2 FQNNGV. V lost 5 bases and J lost 4, with 16 bases in between. The CDR3 sequence: CASSPTFPGADTQYF. For the CDR3, the DNA is TGTGCCAGCAGCCCCACCTTTCCGGGGGCAGATACGCAGTATTTT.

Ten or more counts support this clonotype. The gene calls are TRBV27 and TRBJ1-4; 8 bases are shared with TRBD1. This CDR3 contains 14 residues. The trim removed 6 bases at V and 8 bases at J, leaving 8 bases unmatched. The V gene's germline CDR1 is MNHEY and CDR2 SMNVEV (reference sequence). Here the CDR3 reads CASSFGQGNEKLFF. Written as DNA, the CDR3 is TGTGCCAGCAGCTTCGGACAGGGAAACGAAAAACTGTTTTTT.

V gene TRBV7-6 combines with J gene TRBJ2-1; no clear D gene. V was cut by 1 base and J by 7 bases, with 14 bases left in between. This CDR3 spans 15 amino acids. Germline CDR1 and CDR2: SGHVS and FNYEAQ. The CDR3 DNA sequence: TGTGCCAGCAGCTTAGGTGCGGCCACTTCAAATGAGCAGTTCTTC. It codes for CASSLGAATSNEQFF. The whole variable domain, filled in from reference TRBV7-6 and TRBJ2-1, reads GAGVSQSPRYKVTKRGQDVALRCDPISGHVSLYWYRQALGQGPEFLTYFNYEAQQDKSGLPNDRFSAERPEGSISTLTIQRTEQRDSAMYRCASSLGAATSNEQFFGPGTRLTVL.

This clonotype has a count of ten or more. V usage is TRBV6-2 or TRBV6-3 and J usage is TRBJ2-7; 10 bases are a match to TRBD2. The germline V gene has CDR1 MNHEY and CDR2 SVGEGT. The length of the CDR3 is 17 residues. After removal of 5 bases from V and 2 bases from J, the junction contained 12 bases not matched to a gene. The CDR3 sequence: CASSDPDWSGRAYEQYF. Here the CDR3 DNA reads TGTGCCAGCAGTGACCCCGATTGGAGCGGGAGGGCCTACGAGCAGTACTTC.

This clonotype was observed at least ten times. The chain recombines TRBV30 with TRBJ1-4; D is ambiguous. Between the trimmed V and J ends, which lost 5 bases and 7 bases, there was a span of 17 bases. In germline, CDR1 is GTSNPN, CDR2 SVGIG (reference sequence). The CDR3 contains 14 residues. CDR3 region: CAWVNDWVGEKLFF. The CDR3 DNA is TGTGCCTGGGTCAACGATTGGGTCGGTGAAAAACTGTTTTTT.